Sequencing of this T cell receptor beta chain was carried out in a study of T cell repertoires in cytomegalovirus infection. About the study: Public TCR beta signature analysis indicated the presence of both CMV infection and matching HLA type.

TCRdb recomputed calls from the reads with MiXCR, one row per CDR3 protein. The table lists over 250,000 distinct CDR3 sequences, under 30% of them singletons. Study results and caveats: HLA-C-restricted CMV-specific TCR beta clonotypes prevailed in the ex vivo response.

CDR1 and CDR2 (germline): SGHVS, FQNEAQ. The CDR3 loop spans 14 amino acids. With 7 bases clipped from V and 7 bases from J, the junction kept 3 bases outside the gene matches. Turning to this clonotype: No antigen is known for it.

Sequences were obtained from PBMCs. The chain recombines TRBV7-8 with TRBJ2-1, with TRBD2 matching over 14 bases. The receptor comes from a human donor in good health (CMV status not recorded). Some clones in this sample may be carry-over from other donors' samples. CDR3 bases: TGTGCCAGCAAGGGGACTAGCGGGAGTAATGAGCAGTTCTTC. Its translation: CASKGTSGSNEQFF.